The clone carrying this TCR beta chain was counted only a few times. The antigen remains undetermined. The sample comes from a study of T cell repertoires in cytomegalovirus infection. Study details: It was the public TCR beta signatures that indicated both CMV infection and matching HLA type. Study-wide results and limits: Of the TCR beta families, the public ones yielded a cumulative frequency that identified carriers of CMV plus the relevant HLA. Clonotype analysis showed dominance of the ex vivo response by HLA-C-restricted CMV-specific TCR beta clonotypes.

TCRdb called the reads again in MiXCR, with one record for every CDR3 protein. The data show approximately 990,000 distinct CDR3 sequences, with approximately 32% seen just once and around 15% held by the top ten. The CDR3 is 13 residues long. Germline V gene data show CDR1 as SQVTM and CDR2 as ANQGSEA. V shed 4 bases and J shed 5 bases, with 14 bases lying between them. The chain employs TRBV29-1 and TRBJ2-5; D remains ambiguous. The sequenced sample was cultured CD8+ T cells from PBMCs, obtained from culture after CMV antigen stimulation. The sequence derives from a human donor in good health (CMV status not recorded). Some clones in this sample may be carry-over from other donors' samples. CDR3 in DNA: TGCAGCGTTGGGGTCCCCCCCGGGGAGACCCAGTACTTC. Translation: CSVGVPPGETQYF.